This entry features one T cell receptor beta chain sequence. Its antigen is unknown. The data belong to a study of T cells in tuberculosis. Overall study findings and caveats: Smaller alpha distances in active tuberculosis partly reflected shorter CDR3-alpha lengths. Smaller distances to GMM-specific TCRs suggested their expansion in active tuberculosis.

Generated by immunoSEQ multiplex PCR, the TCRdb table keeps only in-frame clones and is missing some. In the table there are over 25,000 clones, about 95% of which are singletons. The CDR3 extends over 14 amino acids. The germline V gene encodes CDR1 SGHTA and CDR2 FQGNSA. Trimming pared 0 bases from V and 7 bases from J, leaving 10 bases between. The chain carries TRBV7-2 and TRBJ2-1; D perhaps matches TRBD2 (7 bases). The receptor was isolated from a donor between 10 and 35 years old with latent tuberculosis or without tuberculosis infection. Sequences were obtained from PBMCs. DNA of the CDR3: TGTGCCAGCAGCTTAGCGGGGGGGCGTAATGAGCAGTTCTTC. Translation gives CASSLAGGRNEQFF.